This T cell receptor (beta chain) was identified during a study of immune evolution from preneoplasia to lung adenocarcinoma. Sequencing was performed with immunoSEQ multiplex PCR; in TCRdb, only in-frame clones are kept and a portion is missing. In the table there are under 4,000 clones, 60% to 75% of which are singletons. V gave up 5 bases and J gave up 4 bases; unmatched junction bases: 3. The V gene's germline CDR1 is SGHAT and CDR2 FQNNGV. The CDR3 covers 14 residues. The sequenced material came from FFPE minimally invasive lung adenocarcinoma tissue. The chain joins TRBV11-2 to TRBJ2-7, with 12 bases matching TRBD2. This sequence was found in a person aged 55-85 years with lung adenocarcinoma. CDR3 loop: CASSAGTSGYEQYF. CDR3 nucleotides: TGTGCCAGCAGCGCCGGGACTAGCGGGTACGAGCAGTACTTC.